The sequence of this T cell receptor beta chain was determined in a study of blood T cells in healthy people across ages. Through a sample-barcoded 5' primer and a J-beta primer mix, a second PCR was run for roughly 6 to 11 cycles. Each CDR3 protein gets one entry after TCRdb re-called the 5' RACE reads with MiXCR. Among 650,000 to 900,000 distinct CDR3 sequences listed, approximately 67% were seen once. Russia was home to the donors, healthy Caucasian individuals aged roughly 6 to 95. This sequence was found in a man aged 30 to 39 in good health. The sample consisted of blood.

The CDR3 loop reads CASSQGSARGGGNEQFF. The CDR3, as DNA: TGTGCCAGCAGCCAAGGATCCGCGCGGGGGGGCGGCAATGAGCAGTTCTTC. The V and J genes are TRBV14 and TRBJ2-1; TRBD2 matches 9 bases. The CDR3 is 17 residues long. The ends lost 1 base at V and 6 bases at J; junction bases unmatched: 10. The V gene's germline CDR1 is SGHDN and CDR2 FVKESK.